One T cell receptor beta chain is described in this entry. Its antigen is unknown. This entry is derived from a study of T cells in localized non-small cell lung cancer. The study's findings and limits: Greater blood T cell density accompanied longer overall survival. The highest T cell clonality was in uninvolved adjacent lung, above tumor.

TCRdb keeps only in-frame clones here, not all; method: immunoSEQ multiplex PCR. Counted here are approximately 7,100 clones, about 90% occurring once; the ten biggest clones make up roughly 5%. Deletions cut 1 base from V and 5 bases from J, with 15 bases between. Germline lookup yields CDR1 MGHRA and CDR2 YSYEKL. The CDR3 has 15 amino acids. This sample comprised peripheral blood mononuclear cells, obtained before any cancer treatment. The chain joins TRBV4-1 to TRBJ2-7; TRBD1 might be the D (6 bases). The sequence derives from a male donor older than 55 with stage II lung adenocarcinoma. The CDR3 DNA follows: TGCGCCAGCAGCCAAGCTCGGGGACAAACTAACGAGCAGTACTTC. This encodes CASSQARGQTNEQYF.